This T cell receptor beta chain was identified in a study of molecular identifiers for immune sequencing clone quantification. Whole-study results and caveats: The share of molecules held by clones above 20 RNA copies was over 99% in effector cells and under 1% in naive cells.

Remarks on this clonotype: Its antigen is not identified.

TCR libraries were built in bulk with a published protocol and specific TCR primers. Via MiXCR, TCRdb re-called the PCR reads, giving one row per CDR3 protein. The sample has fewer than 350,000 distinct CDR3 sequences; about 22% are singletons. The CDR3 loop spans 16 amino acids. CDR1 SGHAT and CDR2 FQDESV come from the germline V gene (reference sequence). After removal of 3 bases from V and 5 bases from J, the junction contained 6 bases not matched to a gene. J is TRBJ2-2 and V is TRBV11-1; 10 bases fit TRBD1. Sequencing was carried out using naive CD8+ T cells from blood, with Jurkat cell RNA spiked in. As to subset: FACS-sorted CD8+CD4-CCR7+CD45RA+ naive T cells. The clonotype was recovered from a human donor in good health. Some libraries in this study had Jurkat cell RNA spiked in. Here the CDR3 DNA reads TGTGCCAGCAGCTTCGCGACAGGGGGCTGGACCGGGGAGCTGTTTTTT. It is translated as CASSFATGGWTGELFF.